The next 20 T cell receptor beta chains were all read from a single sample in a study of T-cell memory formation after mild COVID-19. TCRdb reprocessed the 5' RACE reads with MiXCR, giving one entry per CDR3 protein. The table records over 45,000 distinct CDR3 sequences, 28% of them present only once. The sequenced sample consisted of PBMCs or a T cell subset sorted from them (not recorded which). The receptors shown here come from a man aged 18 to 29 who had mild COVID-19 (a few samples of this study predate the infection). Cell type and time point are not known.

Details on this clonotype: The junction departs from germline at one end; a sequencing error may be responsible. The CDR3 loop reads CASSGLADQETQYF. DNA of the CDR3: TGTGCCAGCAGTGGTCTAGCAGACCAGGAGACCCAGTACTTC. This rearrangement joins TRBV2 to TRBJ2-5; weak D call: TRBD2 (5 bases). CDR1 SNHLY and CDR2 FYNNEI come from the germline V gene. The CDR3 is 14 amino acids.

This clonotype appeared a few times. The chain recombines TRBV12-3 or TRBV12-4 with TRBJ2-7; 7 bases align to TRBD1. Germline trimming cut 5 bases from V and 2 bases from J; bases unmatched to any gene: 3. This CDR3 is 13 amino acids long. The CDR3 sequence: CASSGDSPYEQYF. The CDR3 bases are TGTGCCAGCAGTGGGGACAGTCCCTACGAGCAGTACTTC.

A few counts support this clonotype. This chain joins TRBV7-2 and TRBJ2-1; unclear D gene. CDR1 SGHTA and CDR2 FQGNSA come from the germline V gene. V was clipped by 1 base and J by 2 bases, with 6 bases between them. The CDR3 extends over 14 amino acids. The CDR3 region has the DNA TGTGCCAGCAGCTTAGGGCCAGCCTACAATGAGCAGTTCTTC. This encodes CASSLGPAYNEQFF.

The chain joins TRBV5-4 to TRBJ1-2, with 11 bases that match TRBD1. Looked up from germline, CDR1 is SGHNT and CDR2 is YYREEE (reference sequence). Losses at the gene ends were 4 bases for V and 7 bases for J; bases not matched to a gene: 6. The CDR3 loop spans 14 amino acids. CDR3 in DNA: TGTGCCAGCAGCCCGGGACAGGGGGAGTTTGGCTACACCTTC. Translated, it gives CASSPGQGEFGYTF. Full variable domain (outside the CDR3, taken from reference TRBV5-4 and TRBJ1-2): ETGVTQSPTHLIKTRGQQVTLRCSSQSGHNTVSWYQQALGQGPQFIFQYYREEENGRGNFPPRFSGLQFPNYSSELNVNALELDDSALYLCASSPGQGEFGYTFGSGTRLTVV.

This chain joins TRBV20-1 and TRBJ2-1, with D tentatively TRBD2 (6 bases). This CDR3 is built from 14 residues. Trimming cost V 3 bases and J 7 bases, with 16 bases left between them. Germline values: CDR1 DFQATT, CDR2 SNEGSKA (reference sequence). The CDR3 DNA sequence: TGCAGTGCTAGGGGTGAGGGCGCGGGGAATGAGCAGTTCTTC. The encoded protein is CSARGEGAGNEQFF.

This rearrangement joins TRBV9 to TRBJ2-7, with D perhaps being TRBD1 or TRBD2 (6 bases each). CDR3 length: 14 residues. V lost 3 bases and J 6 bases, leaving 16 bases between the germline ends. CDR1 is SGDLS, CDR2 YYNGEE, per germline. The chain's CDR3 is CASSARLEGGEQYF. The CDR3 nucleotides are TGTGCCAGCAGCGCTAGACTAGAAGGGGGCGAGCAGTACTTC.

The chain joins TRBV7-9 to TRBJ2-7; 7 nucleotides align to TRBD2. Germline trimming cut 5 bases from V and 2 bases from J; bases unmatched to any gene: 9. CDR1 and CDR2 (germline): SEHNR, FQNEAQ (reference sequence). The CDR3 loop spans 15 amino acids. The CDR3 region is CASSPPAGGTYEQYF. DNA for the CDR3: TGTGCCAGCAGCCCACCGGCCGGGGGGACCTACGAGCAGTACTTC.

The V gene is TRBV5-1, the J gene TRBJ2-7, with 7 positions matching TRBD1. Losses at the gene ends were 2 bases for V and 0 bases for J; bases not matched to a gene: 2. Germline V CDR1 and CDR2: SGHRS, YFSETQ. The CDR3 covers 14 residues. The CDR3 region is CASSFTGASYEQYF. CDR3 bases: TGCGCCAGCAGCTTTACAGGGGCCTCCTACGAGCAGTACTTC.

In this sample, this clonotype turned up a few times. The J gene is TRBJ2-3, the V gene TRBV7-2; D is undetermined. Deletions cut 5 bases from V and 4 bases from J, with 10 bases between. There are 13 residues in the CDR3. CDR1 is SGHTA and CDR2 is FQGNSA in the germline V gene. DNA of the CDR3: TGTGCCAGCAGCCGGCTCTCTCCAGATACGCAGTATTTT. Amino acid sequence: CASSRLSPDTQYF.

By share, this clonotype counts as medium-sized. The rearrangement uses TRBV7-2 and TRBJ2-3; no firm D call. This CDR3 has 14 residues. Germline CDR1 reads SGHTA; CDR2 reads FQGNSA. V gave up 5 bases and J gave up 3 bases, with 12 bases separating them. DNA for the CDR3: TGTGCCAGCAGCCCAAGGTGGGAAACAGATACGCAGTATTTT. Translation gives CASSPRWETDTQYF.

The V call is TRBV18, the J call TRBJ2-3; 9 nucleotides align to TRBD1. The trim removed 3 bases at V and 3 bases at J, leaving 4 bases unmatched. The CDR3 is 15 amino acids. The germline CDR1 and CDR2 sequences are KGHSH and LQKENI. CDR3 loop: CASSPSGQGTDTQYF. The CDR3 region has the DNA TGTGCCAGCTCACCGAGCGGACAGGGGACAGATACGCAGTATTTT.

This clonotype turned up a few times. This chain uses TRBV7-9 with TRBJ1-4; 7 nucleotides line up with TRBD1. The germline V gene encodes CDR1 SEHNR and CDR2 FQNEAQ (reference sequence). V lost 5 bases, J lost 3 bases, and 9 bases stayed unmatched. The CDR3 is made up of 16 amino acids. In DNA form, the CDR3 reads TGTGCCAGCAGCACCTGGACAGGCGCAGCTAATGAAAAACTGTTTTTT. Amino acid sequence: CASSTWTGAANEKLFF. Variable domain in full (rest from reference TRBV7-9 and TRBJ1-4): DTGVSQNPRHKITKRGQNVTFRCDPISEHNRLYWYRQTLGQGPEFLTYFQNEAQLEKSRLLSDRFSAERPKGSFSTLEIQRTEQGDSAMYLCASSTWTGAANEKLFFGSGTQLSVL.

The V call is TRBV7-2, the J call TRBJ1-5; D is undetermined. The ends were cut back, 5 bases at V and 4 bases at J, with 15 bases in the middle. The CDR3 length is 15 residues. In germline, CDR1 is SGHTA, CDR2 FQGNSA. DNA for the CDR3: TGTGCCAGCAGCCGAGGTCGGTGGGAAAATCAGCCCCAGCATTTT. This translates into CASSRGRWENQPQHF.

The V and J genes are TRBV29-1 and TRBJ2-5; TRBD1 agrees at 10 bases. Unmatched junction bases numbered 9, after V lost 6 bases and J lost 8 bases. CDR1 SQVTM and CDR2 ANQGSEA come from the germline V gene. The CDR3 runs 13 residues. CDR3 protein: CSVTGTGEFTQYF. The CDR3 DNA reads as TGCAGCGTGACCGGGACAGGGGAATTTACCCAGTACTTC.

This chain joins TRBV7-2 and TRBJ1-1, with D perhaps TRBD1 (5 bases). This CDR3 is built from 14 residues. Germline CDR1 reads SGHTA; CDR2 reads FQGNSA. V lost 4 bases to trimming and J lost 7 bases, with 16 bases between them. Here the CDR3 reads CASSWGLTEIEAFF. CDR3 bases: TGTGCCAGCAGCTGGGGATTGACAGAGATTGAAGCTTTCTTT.

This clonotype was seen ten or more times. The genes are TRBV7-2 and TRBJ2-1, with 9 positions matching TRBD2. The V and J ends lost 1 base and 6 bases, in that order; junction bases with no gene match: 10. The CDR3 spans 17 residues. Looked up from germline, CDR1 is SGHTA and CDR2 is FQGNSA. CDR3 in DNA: TGTGCCAGCAGCTTAGAAGGGGGGCCTAGCGGGATCAATGAGCAGTTCTTC. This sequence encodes CASSLEGGPSGINEQFF.

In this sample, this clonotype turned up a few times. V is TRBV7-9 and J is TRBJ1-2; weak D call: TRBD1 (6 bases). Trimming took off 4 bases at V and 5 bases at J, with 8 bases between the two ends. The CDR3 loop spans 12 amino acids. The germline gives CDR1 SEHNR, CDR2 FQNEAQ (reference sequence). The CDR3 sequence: CASSSTGYGYTF. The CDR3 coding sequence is TGTGCCAGCAGCTCAACAGGGTATGGCTACACCTTC.

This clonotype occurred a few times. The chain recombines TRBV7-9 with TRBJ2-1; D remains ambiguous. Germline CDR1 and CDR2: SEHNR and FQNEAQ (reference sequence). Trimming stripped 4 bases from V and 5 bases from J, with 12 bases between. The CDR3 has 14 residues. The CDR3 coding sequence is TGTGCCAGCAGCTGGTCACAGCTGGACAATGAGCAGTTCTTC. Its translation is CASSWSQLDNEQFF.

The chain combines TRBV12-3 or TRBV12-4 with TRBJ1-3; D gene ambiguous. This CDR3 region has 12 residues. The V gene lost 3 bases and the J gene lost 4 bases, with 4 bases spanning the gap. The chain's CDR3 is CASSFGGNTIYF. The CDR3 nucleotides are TGTGCCAGCAGTTTCGGCGGAAACACCATATATTTT.

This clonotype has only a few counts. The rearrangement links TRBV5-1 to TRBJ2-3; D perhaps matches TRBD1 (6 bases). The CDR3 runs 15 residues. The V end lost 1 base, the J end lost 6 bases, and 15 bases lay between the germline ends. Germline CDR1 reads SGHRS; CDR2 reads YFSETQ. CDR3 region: CASSLTGSDRDTQYF. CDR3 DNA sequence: TGCGCCAGCAGCTTGACAGGGTCCGATCGGGATACGCAGTATTTT.